These 15 T cell receptor beta chains were sequenced from one sample in a study of blood T cell repertoires in COVID-19. Sequencing was performed with immunoSEQ multiplex PCR; in TCRdb, only in-frame clones are kept and a portion is missing. This table has 150,000 to 200,000 clones, more than 75% appearing once. Sequencing input: peripheral blood. The receptor set was obtained from a person aged 70 to 85 with COVID-19, enrolled during active disease.

J is TRBJ1-2 and V is TRBV12-3 or TRBV12-4, with D perhaps matching TRBD1 (5 bases). This CDR3 is built from 13 residues. Trimming took off 6 bases at V and 2 bases at J, with 10 bases between the two ends. Here the CDR3 reads CASRATANYGYTF. The DNA of the CDR3 is TGTGCCAGCAGGGCGACAGCAAACTATGGCTACACCTTC.

In regard to this clone: The sample contains more than one DNA sequence encoding this CDR3. The rearrangement uses TRBV3-1 (or the pseudogene TRBV3-2) and TRBJ2-1; a weak D match, TRBD2 (5 bases). This CDR3 is built from 15 residues. Between the trimmed V and J ends, which lost 3 bases and 1 base, there was a span of 10 bases. The germline gives CDR1 LGHDT, CDR2 YNNKEL (reference sequence). The CDR3 coding sequence is TGTGCCAGCAGCCAGGACTTAGGGTCCTACAATGAGCAGTTCTTC. It encodes CASSQDLGSYNEQFF.

The chain links TRBV28 to TRBJ2-7; perhaps TRBD2 as D (6 bases). Looked up from germline, CDR1 is MDHEN and CDR2 is SYDVKM. V was shortened by 5 bases and J by 6 bases, with 11 bases between the two germline ends. The CDR3 is 12 amino acids. CDR3 nucleotides: TGTGCCAGCAGTGTGACTAGTACCGAGCAGTACTTC. It is translated as CASSVTSTEQYF.

This chain joins TRBV7-2 and TRBJ2-7, with 7 bases matching TRBD2. The CDR3 is made up of 13 amino acids. The V gene's germline CDR1 is SGHTA and CDR2 FQGNSA. V lost 3 bases to trimming and J lost 7 bases; unmatched junction nucleotides: 6. For the CDR3, the DNA is TGTGCCAGCAGCTTGGGAGGGCCGGGGGAGCAGTACTTC. This codes for CASSLGGPGEQYF.

J is TRBJ2-5 and V is TRBV24-1; 11 positions match TRBD1. V was clipped by 0 bases and J by 2 bases; unmatched bases: 4. Germline loops: CDR1 KGHDR, CDR2 SFDVKD. The CDR3 spans 17 residues. For the CDR3, the DNA is TGTGCCACCAGTGATTTGTGGGACAGGGGGATGCAAGAGACCCAGTACTTC. Translation gives CATSDLWDRGMQETQYF.

This rearrangement joins TRBV5-1 to TRBJ2-3; 8 bases map to TRBD2. The CDR3 is 14 amino acids. The V gene end was trimmed by 4 bases and the J gene end by 6 bases; junction bases not matched to a gene: 7. CDR1 and CDR2 from the germline V gene are SGHRS and YFSETQ. As DNA, the CDR3 is TGCGCCAGCAGCCTGGGACTAGATGTGGATACGCAGTATTTT. Its translation is CASSLGLDVDTQYF. Full variable domain (outside the CDR3, taken from reference TRBV5-1 and TRBJ2-3): KAGVTQTPRYLIKTRGQQVTLSCSPISGHRSVSWYQQTPGQGLQFLFEYFSETQRNKGNFPGRFSGRQFSNSRSEMNVSTLELGDSALYLCASSLGLDVDTQYFGPGTRLTVL.

J is TRBJ1-2 and V is TRBV5-6; D is perhaps TRBD1 (5 bases). Germline loops: CDR1 SGHDT, CDR2 YYEEEE. V shed 4 bases and J shed 8 bases, with 15 bases lying between them. The CDR3 has 13 residues. The CDR3 DNA reads TGTGCCAGCAGCCGAGAAAGGGGTGGAGGCTACACCTTC. It codes for CASSRERGGGYTF.

The genes are TRBV29-1 and TRBJ1-3; D is perhaps TRBD1 (6 bases). Germline V gene data show CDR1 as SQVTM and CDR2 as ANQGSEA. Trimming cost V 8 bases and J 1 base, with 27 bases left between them. This CDR3 region has 18 residues. For the CDR3, the DNA is TGCAGCACCCGATTGGGGGACACCAAGCCGAGGTCTGGAAACACCATATATTTT. Translated, it gives CSTRLGDTKPRSGNTIYF.

The J gene is TRBJ2-2, the V gene TRBV2, with 7 bases matching TRBD2. Germline trimming cut 11 bases from V and 0 bases from J; bases unmatched to any gene: 9. The CDR3 runs 15 residues. The germline V gene has CDR1 SNHLY and CDR2 FYNNEI. For the CDR3, the DNA is TGTGCCGGTAACCGGGGAGGGGCGAACACCGGGGAGCTGTTTTTT. This gives the protein CAGNRGGANTGELFF.

In its sample, this clone was seen a few times. This chain connects TRBV24-1 to TRBJ2-4; 8 bases are shared with TRBD2. Trimming cost V 5 bases and J 6 bases; bases outside gene matches: 2. CDR1 is KGHDR and CDR2 is SFDVKD in the germline V gene. This CDR3 region has 13 residues. The CDR3 sequence: CATSASGGNIQYF. CDR3 bases: TGTGCCACCAGTGCCAGCGGGGGAAACATTCAGTACTTC.

The chain links TRBV24-1 to TRBJ1-6, with D perhaps TRBD1 (5 bases). Germline V CDR1 and CDR2: KGHDR, SFDVKD. The CDR3 length is 14 residues. Trimming cost V 5 bases and J 6 bases, with 10 bases left between them. As DNA, the CDR3 is TGTGCCACCAGTGGAACGGGACTTAATTCACCCCTCCACTTT. It yields the protein CATSGTGLNSPLHF.

The chain is built from TRBV5-5 and TRBJ1-3, with a tentative D call TRBD1 (5 bases). The germline V gene has CDR1 SGHKS and CDR2 YYEKEE (reference sequence). V lost 0 bases to trimming and J lost 2 bases, with 18 bases between them. The CDR3 sequence is 18 residues long. The CDR3 reads CASSLEVSRQGTGNTIYF. The DNA for the CDR3 is TGTGCCAGCAGCTTGGAAGTCTCGCGGCAGGGCACTGGAAACACCATATATTTT.

This rearrangement joins TRBV19 to TRBJ2-7; D gene unclear. Trimming pared 7 bases from V and 0 bases from J, leaving 13 bases between. Germline values: CDR1 LNHDA, CDR2 SQIVND (reference sequence). The CDR3 runs 14 residues. The CDR3 DNA sequence: TGTGCCAGTAAAATAACGCGCGGCTCCTACGAGCAGTACTTC. It yields the protein CASKITRGSYEQYF.

V gene TRBV6-2 or TRBV6-3 combines with J gene TRBJ1-1; D gene uncertain. The CDR3 runs to 14 residues. Deletions cut 2 bases from V and 1 base from J, with 8 bases between. The germline CDR1 and CDR2 sequences are MNHEY and SVGEGT. CDR3 sequence: CASSYQQRNTEAFF. The CDR3, as DNA: TGTGCCAGCAGTTACCAACAACGGAACACTGAAGCTTTCTTT.

V usage is TRBV7-2 and J usage is TRBJ1-1, with 7 nucleotides matching TRBD1. Looked up from germline, CDR1 is SGHTA and CDR2 is FQGNSA. The CDR3 length is 17 residues. Trimming at V came to 0 bases and at J to 7 bases, leaving 14 bases not matched to a gene. Here the CDR3 reads CASSLATFMPGGNEAFF. The CDR3 DNA reads TGTGCCAGCAGCTTAGCCACTTTTATGCCAGGGGGGAATGAAGCTTTCTTT.